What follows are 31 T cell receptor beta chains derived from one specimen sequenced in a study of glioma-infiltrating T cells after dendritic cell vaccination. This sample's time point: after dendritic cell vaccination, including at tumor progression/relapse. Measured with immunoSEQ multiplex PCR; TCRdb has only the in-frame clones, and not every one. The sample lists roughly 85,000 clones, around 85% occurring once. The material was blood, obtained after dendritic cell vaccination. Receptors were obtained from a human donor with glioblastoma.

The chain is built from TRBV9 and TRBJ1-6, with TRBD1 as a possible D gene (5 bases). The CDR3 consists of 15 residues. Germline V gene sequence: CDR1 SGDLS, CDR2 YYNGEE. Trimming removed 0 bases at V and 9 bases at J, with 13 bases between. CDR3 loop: CASSVVPEGSSPLHF. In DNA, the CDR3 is TGTGCCAGCAGCGTAGTCCCGGAGGGGAGTTCACCCCTCCACTTT. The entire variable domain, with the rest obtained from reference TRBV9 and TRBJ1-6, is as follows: DSGVTQTPKHLITATGQRVTLRCSPRSGDLSVYWYQQSLDQGLQFLIQYYNGEERAKGNILERFSAQQFPDLHSELNLSSLELGDSALYFCASSVVPEGSSPLHFGNGTRLTVT.

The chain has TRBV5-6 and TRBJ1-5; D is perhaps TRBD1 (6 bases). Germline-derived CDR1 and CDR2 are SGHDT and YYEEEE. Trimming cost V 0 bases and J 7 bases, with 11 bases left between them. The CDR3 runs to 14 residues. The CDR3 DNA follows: TGTGCCAGCAGCTTGGGGGCAGGGGTACAGCCCCAGCATTTT. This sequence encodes CASSLGAGVQPQHF.

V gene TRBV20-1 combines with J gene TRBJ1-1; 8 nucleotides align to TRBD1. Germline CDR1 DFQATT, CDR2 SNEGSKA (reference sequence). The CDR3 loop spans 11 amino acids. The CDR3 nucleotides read TGCGCAGGGGGCCAGAACACTGAAGCTTTCTTT. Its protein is CAGGQNTEAFF.

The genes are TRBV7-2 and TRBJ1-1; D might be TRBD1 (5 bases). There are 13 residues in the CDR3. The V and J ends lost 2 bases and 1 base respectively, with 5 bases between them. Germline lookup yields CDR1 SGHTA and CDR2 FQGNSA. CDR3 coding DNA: TGTGCCAGCAGCTTACAGGGGAACACTGAAGCTTTCTTT. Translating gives CASSLQGNTEAFF.

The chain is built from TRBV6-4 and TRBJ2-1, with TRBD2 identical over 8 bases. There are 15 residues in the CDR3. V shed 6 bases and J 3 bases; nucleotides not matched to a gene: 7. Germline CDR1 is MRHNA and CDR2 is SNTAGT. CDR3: CASSTTSGVYNEQFF. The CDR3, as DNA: TGTGCCAGCAGCACCACTAGCGGAGTCTACAATGAGCAGTTCTTC.

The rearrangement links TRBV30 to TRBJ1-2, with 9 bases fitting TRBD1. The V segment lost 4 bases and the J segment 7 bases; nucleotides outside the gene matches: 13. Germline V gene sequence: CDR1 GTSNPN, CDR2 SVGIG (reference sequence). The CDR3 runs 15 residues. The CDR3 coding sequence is TGTGCCTGGACCTCAAGAGGGACAGGGCAGGGTGGCTACACCTTC. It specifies CAWTSRGTGQGGYTF.

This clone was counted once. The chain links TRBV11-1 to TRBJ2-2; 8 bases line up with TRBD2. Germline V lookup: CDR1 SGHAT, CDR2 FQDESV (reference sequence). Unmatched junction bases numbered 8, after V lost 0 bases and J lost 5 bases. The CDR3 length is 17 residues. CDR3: CASSLASSGGETGELFF. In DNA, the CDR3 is TGTGCCAGCAGCTTAGCGTCCAGCGGGGGAGAAACCGGGGAGCTGTTTTTT.

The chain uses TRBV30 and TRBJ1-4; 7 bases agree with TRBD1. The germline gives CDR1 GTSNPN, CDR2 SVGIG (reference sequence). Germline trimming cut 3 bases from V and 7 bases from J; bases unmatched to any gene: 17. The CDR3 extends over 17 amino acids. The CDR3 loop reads CAWSPQLTGAGGEKLFF. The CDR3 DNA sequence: TGTGCCTGGAGCCCACAACTTACAGGGGCCGGGGGTGAAAAACTGTTTTTT.

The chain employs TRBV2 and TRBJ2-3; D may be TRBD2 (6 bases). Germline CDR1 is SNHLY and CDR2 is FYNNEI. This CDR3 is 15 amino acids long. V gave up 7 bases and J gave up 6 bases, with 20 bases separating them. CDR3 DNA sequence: TGTGCCAGCACCCATCGCGGGACCCTTTCGGATACGCAGTATTTT. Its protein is CASTHRGTLSDTQYF.

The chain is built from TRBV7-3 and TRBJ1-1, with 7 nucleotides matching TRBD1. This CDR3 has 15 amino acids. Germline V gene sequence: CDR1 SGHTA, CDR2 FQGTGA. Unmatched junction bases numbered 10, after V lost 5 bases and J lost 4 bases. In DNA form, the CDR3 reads TGTGCCAGCAGCATCGACAGGGCGTCGGGCACTGAAGCTTTCTTT. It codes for CASSIDRASGTEAFF.

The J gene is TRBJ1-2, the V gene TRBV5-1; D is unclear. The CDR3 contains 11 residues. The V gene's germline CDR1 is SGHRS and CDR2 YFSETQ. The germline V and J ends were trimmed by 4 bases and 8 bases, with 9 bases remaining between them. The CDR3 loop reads CASSPGSGYTF. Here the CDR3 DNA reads TGCGCCAGCAGCCCGGGTAGCGGCTACACCTTC. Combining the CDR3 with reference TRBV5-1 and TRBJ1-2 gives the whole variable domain KAGVTQTPRYLIKTRGQQVTLSCSPISGHRSVSWYQQTPGQGLQFLFEYFSETQRNKGNFPGRFSGRQFSNSRSEMNVSTLELGDSALYLCASSPGSGYTFGSGTRLTVV.

DNA for the CDR3: TGCGCCAGCAGCCAAGTGGGCAGTAACTATGGCTACACCTTC. It codes for CASSQVGSNYGYTF. This chain joins TRBV4-1 and TRBJ1-2; D not certain. The V gene lost 1 base and the J gene lost 1 base, with 7 bases spanning the gap. Germline CDR1 MGHRA, CDR2 YSYEKL. The CDR3 has 14 amino acids.

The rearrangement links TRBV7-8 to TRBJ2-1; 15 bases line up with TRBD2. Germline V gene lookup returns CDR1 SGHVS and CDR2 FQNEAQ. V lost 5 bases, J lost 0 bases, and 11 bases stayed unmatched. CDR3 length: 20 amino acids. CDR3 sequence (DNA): TGTGCCAGCAGCAAGTCCTCGGGACTAGCGGGAGGAGGCTCCTACAATGAGCAGTTCTTC. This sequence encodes CASSKSSGLAGGGSYNEQFF.

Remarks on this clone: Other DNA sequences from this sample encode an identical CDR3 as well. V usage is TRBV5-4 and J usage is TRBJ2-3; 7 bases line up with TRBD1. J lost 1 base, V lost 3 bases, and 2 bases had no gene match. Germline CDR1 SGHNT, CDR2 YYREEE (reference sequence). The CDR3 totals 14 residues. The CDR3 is CASSSGQGTDTQYF. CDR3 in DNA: TGTGCCAGCAGCTCCGGACAGGGCACAGATACGCAGTATTTT.

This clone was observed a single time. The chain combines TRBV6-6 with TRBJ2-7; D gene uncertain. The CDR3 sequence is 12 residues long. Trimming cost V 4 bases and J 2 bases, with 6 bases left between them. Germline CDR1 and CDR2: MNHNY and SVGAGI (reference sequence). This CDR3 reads CASSLRTYEQYF. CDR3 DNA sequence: TGTGCCAGCAGTTTGAGGACCTACGAGCAGTACTTC.

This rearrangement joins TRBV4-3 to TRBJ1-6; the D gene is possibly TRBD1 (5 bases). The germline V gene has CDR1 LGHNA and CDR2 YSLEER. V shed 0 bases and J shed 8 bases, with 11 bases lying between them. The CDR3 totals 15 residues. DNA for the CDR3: TGCGCCAGCAGCCAAGAGGGCCAAGGGGATTCACCCCTCCACTTT. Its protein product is CASSQEGQGDSPLHF.

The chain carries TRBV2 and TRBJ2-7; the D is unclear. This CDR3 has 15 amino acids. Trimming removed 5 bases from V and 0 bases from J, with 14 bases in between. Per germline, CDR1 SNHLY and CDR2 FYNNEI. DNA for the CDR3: TGTGCCAGCAGTCCCGTCCCGACACCCTCCTACGAGCAGTACTTC. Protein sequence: CASSPVPTPSYEQYF.

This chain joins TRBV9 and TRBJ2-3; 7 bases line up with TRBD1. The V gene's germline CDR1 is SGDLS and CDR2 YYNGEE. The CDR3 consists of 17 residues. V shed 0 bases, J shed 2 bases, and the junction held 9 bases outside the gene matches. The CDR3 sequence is CASSVDLGGGTTDTQYF. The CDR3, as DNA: TGTGCCAGCAGCGTAGATTTAGGGGGCGGAACCACAGATACGCAGTATTTT.

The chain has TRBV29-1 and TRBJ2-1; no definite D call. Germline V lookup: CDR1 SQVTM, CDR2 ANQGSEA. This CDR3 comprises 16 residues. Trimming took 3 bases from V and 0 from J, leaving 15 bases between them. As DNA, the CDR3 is TGCAGCGTTGATTTTTGGGCAGCCAGCTCCTACAATGAGCAGTTCTTC. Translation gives CSVDFWAASSYNEQFF.

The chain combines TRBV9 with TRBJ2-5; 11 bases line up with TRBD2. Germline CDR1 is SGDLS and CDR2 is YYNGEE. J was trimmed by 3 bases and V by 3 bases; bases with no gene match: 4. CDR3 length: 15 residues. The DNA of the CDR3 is TGTGCCAGCAGCGCTAGCGGGGGGAACGAAGAGACCCAGTACTTC. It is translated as CASSASGGNEETQYF.

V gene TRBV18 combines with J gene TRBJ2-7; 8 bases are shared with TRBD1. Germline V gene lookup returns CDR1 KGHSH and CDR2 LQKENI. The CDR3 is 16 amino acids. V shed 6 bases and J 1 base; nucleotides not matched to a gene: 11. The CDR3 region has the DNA TGTGCCAGCTCCTACCTGGGTCAGGGGGCATCCTACGAGCAGTACTTC. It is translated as CASSYLGQGASYEQYF.

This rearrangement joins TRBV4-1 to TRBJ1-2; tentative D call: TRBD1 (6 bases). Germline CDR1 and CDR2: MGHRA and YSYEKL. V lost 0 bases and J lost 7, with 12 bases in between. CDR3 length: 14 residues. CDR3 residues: CASSQDRSRGGYTF. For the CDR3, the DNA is TGCGCCAGCAGCCAAGATAGGTCCAGGGGTGGCTACACCTTC.

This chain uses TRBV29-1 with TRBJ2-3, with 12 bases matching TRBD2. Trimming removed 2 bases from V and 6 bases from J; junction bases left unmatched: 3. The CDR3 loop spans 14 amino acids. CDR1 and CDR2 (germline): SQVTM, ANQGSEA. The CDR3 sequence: CSVERLAGGDTQYF. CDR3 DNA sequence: TGCAGCGTTGAACGCCTAGCGGGAGGGGATACGCAGTATTTT.

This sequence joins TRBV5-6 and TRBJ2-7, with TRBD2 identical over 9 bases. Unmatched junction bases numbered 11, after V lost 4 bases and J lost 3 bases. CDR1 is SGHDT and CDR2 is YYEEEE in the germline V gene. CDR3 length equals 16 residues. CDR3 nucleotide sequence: TGTGCCAGCAGCCCAAACCGGCTAGCGGGATACTACGAGCAGTACTTC. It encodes CASSPNRLAGYYEQYF.

The CDR3 sequence is CASSEWGLGSYEQYF. The CDR3 DNA reads TGTGCCAGCAGCGAATGGGGGCTAGGAAGCTACGAGCAGTACTTC. This rearrangement joins TRBV27 to TRBJ2-7; perhaps TRBD1 as D (6 bases). V was shortened by 6 bases and J by 3 bases, with 18 bases between the two germline ends. CDR3 length: 15 amino acids. Germline V gene lookup returns CDR1 MNHEY and CDR2 SMNVEV (reference sequence).

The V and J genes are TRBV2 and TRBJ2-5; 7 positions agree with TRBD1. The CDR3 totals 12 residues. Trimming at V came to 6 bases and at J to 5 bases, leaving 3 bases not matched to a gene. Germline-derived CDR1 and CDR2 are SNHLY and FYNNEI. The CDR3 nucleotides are TGTGCCAGCAGGGAACAGGGGGAGACCCAGTACTTC. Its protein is CASREQGETQYF.

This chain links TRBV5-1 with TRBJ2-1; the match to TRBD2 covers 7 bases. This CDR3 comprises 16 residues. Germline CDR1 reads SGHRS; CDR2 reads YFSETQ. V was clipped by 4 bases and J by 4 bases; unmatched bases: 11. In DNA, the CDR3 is TGCGCCAGCAGCCCTTATTCGGGGGGTACTTACAATGAGCAGTTCTTC. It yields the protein CASSPYSGGTYNEQFF.

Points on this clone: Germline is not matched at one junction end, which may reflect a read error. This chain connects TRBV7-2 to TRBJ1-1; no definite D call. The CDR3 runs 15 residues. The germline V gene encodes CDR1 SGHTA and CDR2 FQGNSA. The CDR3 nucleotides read TGTGCCAGCAGCGTAGCAGGACTGATGAACACTGAAGCTTTCTTT. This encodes CASSVAGLMNTEAFF.

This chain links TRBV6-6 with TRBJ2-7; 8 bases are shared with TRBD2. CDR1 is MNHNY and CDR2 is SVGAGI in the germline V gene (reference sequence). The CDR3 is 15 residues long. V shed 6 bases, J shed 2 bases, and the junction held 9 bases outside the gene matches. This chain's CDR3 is CASSLKRGRPYEQYF. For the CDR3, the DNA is TGTGCCAGCAGCCTTAAGCGGGGGCGTCCCTACGAGCAGTACTTC.

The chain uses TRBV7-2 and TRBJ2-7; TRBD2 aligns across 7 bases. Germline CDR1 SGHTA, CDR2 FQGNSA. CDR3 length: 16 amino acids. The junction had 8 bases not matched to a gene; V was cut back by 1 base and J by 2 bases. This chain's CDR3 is CASSLGISGLAYEQYF. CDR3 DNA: TGTGCCAGCAGCTTAGGGATTAGCGGGCTGGCCTACGAGCAGTACTTC. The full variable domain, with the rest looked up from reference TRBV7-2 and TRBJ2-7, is GAGVSQSPSNKVTEKGKDVELRCDPISGHTALYWYRQSLGQGLEFLIYFQGNSAPDKSGLPSDRFSAERTGGSVSTLTIQRTQQEDSAVYLCASSLGISGLAYEQYFGPGTRLTVT.

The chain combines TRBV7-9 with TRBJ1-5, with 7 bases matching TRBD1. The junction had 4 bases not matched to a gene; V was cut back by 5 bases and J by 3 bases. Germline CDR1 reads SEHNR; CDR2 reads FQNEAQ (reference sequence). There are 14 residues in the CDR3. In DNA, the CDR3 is TGTGCCAGCAGCCCTGACAGGGCCAATCAGCCCCAGCATTTT. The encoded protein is CASSPDRANQPQHF. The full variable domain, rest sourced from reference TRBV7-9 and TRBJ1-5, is DTGVSQNPRHKITKRGQNVTFRCDPISEHNRLYWYRQTLGQGPEFLTYFQNEAQLEKSRLLSDRFSAERPKGSFSTLEIQRTEQGDSAMYLCASSPDRANQPQHFGDGTRLSIL.